This T cell receptor beta chain stems from a study of cytomegalovirus exposure and HLA in healthy donors. Overall study results and limits: Near-uniform donor sequencing depth was presumed by presence/absence analyses. Productive rates of about 90% or about 30% were seen for most TCR beta V segments in an earlier analysis. Accurate HLA-A and HLA-B prediction from TCR beta sequences was reported for most subjects.

The V and J ends lost 0 bases and 6 bases respectively, with 4 bases between them. Germline V gene sequence: CDR1 LNHNV, CDR2 YYDKDF (reference sequence). The CDR3 has 12 residues. Concerning this clone: The antigen remains undetermined.

It was with 60 Vbeta and 13 Jbeta primers that the PCR ran. Data came from immunoSEQ multiplex PCR; TCRdb stores just in-frame clones and leaves some out. The repertoire holds under 200,000 clones, 12% seen once, with 7.8% in the top ten. The chain recombines TRBV15 with TRBJ2-3; D gene ambiguous. The source is a man aged 45-65 years in good health and CMV-seropositive. The sequencing sample was made of PBMCs. DNA for the CDR3: TGTGCCACCAGCAGAGAGGGCGATACGCAGTATTTT. It yields the protein CATSREGDTQYF.